This T cell receptor (beta chain) was identified during a study of blood T cell repertoires in COVID-19. At the level of the study: From T cells, B-cell-depleted T cells, or PBMCs came the material, which was cDNA or gDNA.

In germline, CDR1 is SNHLY, CDR2 FYNNEI. Trimming took 0 bases from V and 6 from J, leaving 10 bases between them. This CDR3 is built from 14 residues. Assay used: immunoSEQ multiplex PCR; TCRdb lists only in-frame clones, some missing. There are tens of thousands of clones in the sample; about 85% occur only once, and roughly 5.6% lies in the top ten. The sample taken for sequencing was peripheral blood. The source is a man at least 80 years old with acute or convalescent COVID-19. The chain links TRBV2 to TRBJ2-3, with D perhaps matching TRBD2 (5 bases). The CDR3 nucleotides read TGTGCCAGCAGTGAAGCTGGCCGCGGGGATACGCAGTATTTT. Amino acid sequence: CASSEAGRGDTQYF.